This paragraph covers one T cell receptor beta chain sequence. This entry is derived from a study of shared clonotypes between healthy human individuals. TCRdb keeps only in-frame clones here, not all; method: immunoSEQ multiplex PCR. The data show around 2.1 million clones, with just over 90% seen just once and 1.5% to 2% held by the top ten. Naivety among CD8 cells was defined by CD45RO negativity and positive CCR7 selection, thereby excluding terminally differentiated effector memory CD45RA+ cells. The ends lost 3 bases at V and 8 bases at J; junction bases unmatched: 8. The V gene's germline CDR1 is LNHDA and CDR2 SQIVND (reference sequence). This CDR3 has 15 amino acids.

The V gene is TRBV19, the J gene TRBJ2-1, with TRBD2 identical over 9 bases. This sequence originates from a man in his late teens or twenties in good health. Some clones in this sample may be carry-over from other donors' samples. Sequencing used naive CD8+ T cells from PBMCs. The CDR3 DNA reads as TGTGCCAGTAGTATGGGTAGCGGGAGTCGTCATGAGCAGTTCTTC. Amino acids: CASSMGSGSRHEQFF.